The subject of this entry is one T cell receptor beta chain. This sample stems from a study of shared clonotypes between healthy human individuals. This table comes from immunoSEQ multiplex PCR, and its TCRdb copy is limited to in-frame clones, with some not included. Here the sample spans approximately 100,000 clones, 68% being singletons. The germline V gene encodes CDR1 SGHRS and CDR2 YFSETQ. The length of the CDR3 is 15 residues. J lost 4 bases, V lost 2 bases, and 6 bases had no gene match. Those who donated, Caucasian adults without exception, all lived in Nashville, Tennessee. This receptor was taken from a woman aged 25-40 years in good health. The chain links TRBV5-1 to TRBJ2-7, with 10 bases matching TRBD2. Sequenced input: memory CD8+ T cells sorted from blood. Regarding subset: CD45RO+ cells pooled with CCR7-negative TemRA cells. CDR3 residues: CASSFYTSGKYEQYF. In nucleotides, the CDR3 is TGCGCCAGCAGCTTCTACACTAGCGGGAAGTACGAGCAGTACTTC.